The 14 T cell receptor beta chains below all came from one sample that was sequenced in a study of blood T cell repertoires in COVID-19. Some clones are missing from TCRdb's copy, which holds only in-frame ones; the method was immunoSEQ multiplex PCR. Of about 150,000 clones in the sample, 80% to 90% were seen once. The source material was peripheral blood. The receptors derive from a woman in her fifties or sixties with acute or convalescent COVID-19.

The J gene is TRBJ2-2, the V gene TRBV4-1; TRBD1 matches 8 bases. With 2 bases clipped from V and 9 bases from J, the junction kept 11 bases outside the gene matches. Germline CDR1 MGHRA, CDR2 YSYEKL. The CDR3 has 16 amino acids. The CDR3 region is CASSQTRIQGERELFF. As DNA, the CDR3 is TGCGCCAGCAGCCAAACTCGAATACAGGGGGAGAGGGAGCTGTTTTTT.

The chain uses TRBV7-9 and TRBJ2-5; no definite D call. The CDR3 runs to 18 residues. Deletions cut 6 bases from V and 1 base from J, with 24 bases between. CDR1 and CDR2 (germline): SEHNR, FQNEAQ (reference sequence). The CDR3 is CASSQSRVFGAVQETQYF. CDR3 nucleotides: TGTGCCAGCAGTCAAAGCCGGGTTTTTGGTGCCGTCCAAGAGACCCAGTACTTC.

The CDR3 DNA follows: TGTGCCAGCAGGAGAGGGCCAAAAGCTTTCTTT. Its translation: CASRRGPKAFF. The J gene is TRBJ1-1, the V gene TRBV6-5, with unresolved D. Germline V CDR1 and CDR2: MNHEY, SVGAGI. The CDR3 sequence is 11 residues long. Deletions cut 6 bases from V and 9 bases from J, with 11 bases between.

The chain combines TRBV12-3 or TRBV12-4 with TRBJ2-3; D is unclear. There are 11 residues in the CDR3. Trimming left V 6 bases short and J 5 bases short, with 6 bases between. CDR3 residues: CASSPRDTQYF. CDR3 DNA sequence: TGTGCCAGCAGCCCCAGAGATACGCAGTATTTT.

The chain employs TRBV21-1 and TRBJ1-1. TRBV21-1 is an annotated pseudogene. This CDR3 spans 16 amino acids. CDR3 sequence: CTYLSQGGGQNTEAFF. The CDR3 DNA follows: TGTACTTACCTCTCCCAGGGCGGGGGGCAGAACACTGAAGCTTTCTTT.

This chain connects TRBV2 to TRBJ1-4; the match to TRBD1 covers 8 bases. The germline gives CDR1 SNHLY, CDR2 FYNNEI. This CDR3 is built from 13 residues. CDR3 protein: CASDRGTNEKLFF. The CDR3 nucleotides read TGTGCGAGCGACAGGGGTACTAATGAAAAACTGTTTTTT.

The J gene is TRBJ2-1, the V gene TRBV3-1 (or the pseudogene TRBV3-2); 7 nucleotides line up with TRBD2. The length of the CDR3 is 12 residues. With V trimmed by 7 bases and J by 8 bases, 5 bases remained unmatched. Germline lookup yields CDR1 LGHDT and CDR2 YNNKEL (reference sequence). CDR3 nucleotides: TGTGCCAGCACCCCGGGAGGACATGAGCAGTTCTTC. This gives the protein CASTPGGHEQFF.

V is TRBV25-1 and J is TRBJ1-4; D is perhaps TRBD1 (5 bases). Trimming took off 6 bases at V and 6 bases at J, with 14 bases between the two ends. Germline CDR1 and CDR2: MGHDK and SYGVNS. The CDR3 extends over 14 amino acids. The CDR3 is CASSQGLWDEKLFF. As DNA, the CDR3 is TGTGCCAGCAGCCAGGGTTTGTGGGATGAAAAACTGTTTTTT.

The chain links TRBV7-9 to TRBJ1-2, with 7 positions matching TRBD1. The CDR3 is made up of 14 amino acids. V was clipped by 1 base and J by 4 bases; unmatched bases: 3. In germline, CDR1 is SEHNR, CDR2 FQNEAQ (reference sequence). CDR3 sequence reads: CASSLETGIYGYTF. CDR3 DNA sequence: TGTGCCAGCAGCTTAGAGACAGGGATCTATGGCTACACCTTC.

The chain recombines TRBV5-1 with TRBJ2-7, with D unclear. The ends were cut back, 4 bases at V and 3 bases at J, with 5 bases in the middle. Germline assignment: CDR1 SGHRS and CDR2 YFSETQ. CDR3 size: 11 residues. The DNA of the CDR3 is TGCGCCAGCAGCATCAACTACGAGCAGTACTTC. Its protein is CASSINYEQYF.

The CDR3, as DNA: TGCGCCAGCAGCTTTGGGTCTAGCGGGAGGTCCGGGGAGCTGTTTTTT. Protein sequence: CASSFGSSGRSGELFF. V gene TRBV5-1 combines with J gene TRBJ2-2, with TRBD2 matching over 11 bases. Trimming removed 2 bases from V and 6 bases from J; junction bases left unmatched: 6. The germline V gene has CDR1 SGHRS and CDR2 YFSETQ. The CDR3 is made up of 16 amino acids.

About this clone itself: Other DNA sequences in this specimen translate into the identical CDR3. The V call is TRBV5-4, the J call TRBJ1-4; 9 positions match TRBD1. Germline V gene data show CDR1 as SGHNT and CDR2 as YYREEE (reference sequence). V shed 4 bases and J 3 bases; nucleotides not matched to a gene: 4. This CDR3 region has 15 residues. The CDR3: CASSDRTGANEKLFF. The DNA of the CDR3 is TGTGCCAGCAGCGACAGGACAGGGGCTAATGAAAAACTGTTTTTT.

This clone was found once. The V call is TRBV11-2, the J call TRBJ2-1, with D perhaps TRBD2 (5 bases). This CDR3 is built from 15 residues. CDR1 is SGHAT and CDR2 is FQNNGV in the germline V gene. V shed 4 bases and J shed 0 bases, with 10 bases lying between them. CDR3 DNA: TGTGCCAGCAGCTCTAGCTCAAGCTCCTACAATGAGCAGTTCTTC. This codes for CASSSSSSSYNEQFF.

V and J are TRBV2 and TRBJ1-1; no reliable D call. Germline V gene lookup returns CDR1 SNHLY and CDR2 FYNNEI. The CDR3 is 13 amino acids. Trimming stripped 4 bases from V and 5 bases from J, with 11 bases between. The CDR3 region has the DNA TGTGCCAGCAGTGTAGCCGGGGAAACTGAAGCTTTCTTT. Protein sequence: CASSVAGETEAFF.